These 15 T cell receptor beta chains were sequenced from one sample in a study of early T cells in non-severe SARS-CoV-2 infection. TCRdb analysed the 5' RACE reads with MiXCR anew, one entry per CDR3 protein. The sample carries roughly 57,000 distinct CDR3 sequences, approximately 13% recorded once. The sequencing used whole blood, collected at baseline. These receptors all come from an adult who was a healthcare worker with PCR-confirmed SARS-CoV-2 infection or an uninfected control (not recorded which).

This clonotype was seen only a few times. The chain couples TRBV13 to TRBJ2-3; TRBD2 matches at 11 bases. Germline lookup yields CDR1 PRHDT and CDR2 FYEKMQ (reference sequence). The CDR3 spans 15 residues. V dropped 5 bases and J dropped 2; count of bases not matched to a gene: 3. The CDR3 nucleotides are TGTGCCAGCAGCCTTAGCGGGGGGGCCACAGATACGCAGTATTTT. Translated: CASSLSGGATDTQYF.

This clonotype has just a few counts. This chain connects TRBV28 to TRBJ2-6; D gene uncertain. V was pared by 3 bases and J by 0 bases, with 6 bases between. The germline CDR1 and CDR2 sequences are MDHEN and SYDVKM. There are 15 residues in the CDR3. The CDR3 region is CASSLPFSGANVLTF. As DNA, the CDR3 is TGTGCCAGCAGTTTGCCCTTCTCTGGGGCCAACGTCCTGACTTTC. The full variable domain, rest sourced from reference TRBV28 and TRBJ2-6, is DVKVTQSSRYLVKRTGEKVFLECVQDMDHENMFWYRQDPGLGLRLIYFSYDVKMKEKGDIPEGYSVSREKKERFSLILESASTNQTSMYLCASSLPFSGANVLTFGAGSRLTVL.

J is TRBJ2-1 and V is TRBV5-1; D not resolved. This CDR3 region has 13 residues. Germline V gene sequence: CDR1 SGHRS, CDR2 YFSETQ. The ends were cut back, 4 bases at V and 3 bases at J, with 8 bases in the middle. CDR3 protein: CASSVQSYNEQFF. The CDR3 region has the DNA TGCGCCAGCAGCGTTCAGAGCTACAATGAGCAGTTCTTC.

There are a few counts of this clonotype. The chain couples TRBV7-9 to TRBJ1-1; TRBD1 might be the D (5 bases). The V gene's germline CDR1 is SEHNR and CDR2 FQNEAQ (reference sequence). Trimming took off 5 bases at V and 5 bases at J, with 6 bases between the two ends. There are 11 residues in the CDR3. CDR3 sequence: CASSRGTEAFF. CDR3 bases: TGTGCCAGCAGCCGGGGGACTGAAGCTTTCTTT.

This clonotype was counted ten times or more. The chain combines TRBV11-2 with TRBJ2-3, with TRBD2 as a possible D gene (5 bases). V was clipped by 5 bases and J by 7 bases, with 19 bases between them. CDR3 size: 15 residues. Germline values: CDR1 SGHAT, CDR2 FQNNGV. CDR3 loop: CASSARTVARHTQYF. The CDR3 DNA reads as TGTGCCAGCAGCGCCCGGACTGTGGCCCGACATACGCAGTATTTT.

This CDR3 is CSVGDGHEQYF. The CDR3 region has the DNA TGCAGCGTTGGGGACGGCCACGAGCAGTACTTC. This sequence joins TRBV29-1 and TRBJ2-7; tentatively, D is TRBD1 or TRBD2 (5 bases each). Germline CDR1 and CDR2: SQVTM and ANQGSEA. The CDR3 consists of 11 residues. Trimming took 4 bases from V and 5 from J, leaving 9 bases between them.

This clonotype was detected only a few times. The CDR3 region has the DNA TGTGCCAGCAGTTTCGTTAGCAATCAGCCCCAGCATTTT. This encodes CASSFVSNQPQHF. The V and J genes are TRBV27 and TRBJ1-5; D call uncertain. Deletions cut 3 bases from V and 0 bases from J, with 3 bases between. In germline, CDR1 is MNHEY, CDR2 SMNVEV (reference sequence). The length of the CDR3 is 13 residues.

In this sample, this clonotype turned up many times. The genes are TRBV12-3 or TRBV12-4 and TRBJ2-6; 13 nucleotides line up with TRBD2. V dropped 6 bases and J dropped 2; count of bases not matched to a gene: 7. The CDR3 length is 18 residues. The CDR3 spells CASSPRLAGGAGANVLTF. The CDR3 coding sequence is TGTGCCAGCAGCCCCAGACTAGCGGGAGGAGCTGGGGCCAACGTCCTGACTTTC.

This clonotype was observed a few times. The CDR3 nucleotides are TGCGCCAGCAGCTTCGGACAGGGATACGATTCACCCCTCCACTTT. The encoded protein is CASSFGQGYDSPLHF. The rearrangement uses TRBV5-1 and TRBJ1-6, with 8 bases identical to TRBD1. The CDR3 runs to 15 residues. Looked up from germline, CDR1 is SGHRS and CDR2 is YFSETQ. V trimming: 2 bases; J trimming: 8 bases; junction bases outside the gene matches: 6.

The DNA of the CDR3 is TGCAGTGCTAGAGTGGTCGGGGGCTATGGCTACACCTTC. Protein sequence: CSARVVGGYGYTF. The rearrangement links TRBV20-1 to TRBJ1-2; a weak D match, TRBD1 (5 bases). CDR3 length: 13 residues. Germline V gives CDR1 DFQATT, CDR2 SNEGSKA (reference sequence). Trimming took 1 base from V and 4 from J, leaving 10 bases between them.

The rearrangement joins TRBV6-5 to TRBJ2-6, with unresolved D. Germline V CDR1 and CDR2: MNHEY, SVGAGI. This CDR3 contains 14 residues. Trimming stripped 5 bases from V and 1 base from J, with 6 bases between. For the CDR3, the DNA is TGTGCCAGCAGTGCCGGATCTGGGGCCAACGTCCTGACTTTC. This translates into CASSAGSGANVLTF.

The chain is built from TRBV29-1 and TRBJ2-1; possible D gene TRBD2, 5 bases. This CDR3 has 10 amino acids. Germline CDR1 and CDR2: SQVTM and ANQGSEA. V was clipped by 6 bases and J by 10 bases, with 10 bases between them. For the CDR3, the DNA is TGCAGCGTGGGGAGTCCCGAGCAGTTCTTC. Its translation is CSVGSPEQFF.

This clonotype was observed a few times. The chain joins TRBV11-2 to TRBJ2-7; D may correspond to TRBD1 or TRBD2 (6 bases each). The CDR3 contains 13 residues. Germline assignment: CDR1 SGHAT and CDR2 FQNNGV. V was clipped by 6 bases and J by 3 bases, with 12 bases between them. The CDR3 region has the DNA TGTGCCAGCAGTGGAGGGGGAGGCTACGAGCAGTACTTC. Protein: CASSGGGGYEQYF.

The sample holds many counts of this clonotype. CDR3 nucleotides: TGTGCCAGCAGCGTAGGCCCTTTGTACAATGAGCAGTTCTTC. The encoded protein is CASSVGPLYNEQFF. The chain uses TRBV9 and TRBJ2-1; no definite D call. The germline gives CDR1 SGDLS, CDR2 YYNGEE. The CDR3 is 14 residues long. V shed 0 bases and J shed 4 bases, with 8 bases lying between them.

V is TRBV11-3 and J is TRBJ2-5; D gene unclear. Germline lookup yields CDR1 SGHNT and CDR2 YENEEA. The CDR3 totals 14 residues. The V end was cut by 1 base, the J end by 3 bases, with 9 bases between. CDR3 DNA: TGTGCCAGCAGCTTAGCCGCCTCTAAAGAGACCCAGTACTTC. As protein: CASSLAASKETQYF. The full variable domain, in which reference TRBV11-3 and TRBJ2-5 provide the parts outside the CDR3, is EAGVVQSPRYKIIEKKQPVAFWCNPISGHNTLYWYLQNLGQGPELLIRYENEEAVDDSQLPKDRFSAERLKGVDSTLKIQPAELGDSAVYLCASSLAASKETQYFGPGTRLLVL.